The 14 T cell receptor beta chains below all came from one sample that was sequenced in a study of OX40 agonist ivuxolimab in advanced cancers. Libraries were prepared by immunoSEQ multiplex PCR; TCRdb keeps only in-frame clonotypes and omits some of them. The sample lists approximately 66,000 clones, about 85% occurring once. The sequenced sample was CD4+ or CD8+ T cells sorted from blood, obtained in a trial of the OX40 agonist ivuxolimab. These TCRs come from an adult with an advanced solid tumor such as melanoma, head and neck, liver or kidney cancer.

Here the CDR3 reads CASSHGLAGVGNEQFF. In DNA form, the CDR3 reads TGTGCCAGCAGCCACGGACTAGCGGGAGTGGGTAATGAGCAGTTCTTC. V usage is TRBV11-3 and J usage is TRBJ2-1, with 13 nucleotides matching TRBD2. The length of the CDR3 is 16 residues. Trimming cost V 5 bases and J 7 bases; bases outside gene matches: 8. CDR1 and CDR2 (germline): SGHNT, YENEEA.

The rearrangement links TRBV23-1 to TRBJ1-5; 9 nucleotides match TRBD1. TRBV23-1 is an open reading frame, and its role is uncertain. The CDR3 consists of 21 residues. Trimming at V came to 2 bases and at J to 0 bases, leaving 17 bases not matched to a gene. CDR3 protein: CASSQKSEPGQGWYSNQPQHF. CDR3 DNA: TGCGCCAGCAGTCAAAAATCTGAACCGGGACAGGGTTGGTATAGCAATCAGCCCCAGCATTTT.

The CDR3 DNA follows: TGTGCCAGCAGCTTAGATACGGGGGCACAGACCCAGTACTTC. Protein: CASSLDTGAQTQYF. V and J are TRBV7-2 and TRBJ2-5, with D perhaps given as TRBD1 or TRBD2 (6 bases each). V was shortened by 1 base and J by 6 bases, with 12 bases between the two germline ends. The CDR3 is 14 amino acids. Germline CDR1 SGHTA, CDR2 FQGNSA.

V is TRBV7-6 and J is TRBJ2-1; tentative D call: TRBD2 (5 bases). Germline values: CDR1 SGHVS, CDR2 FNYEAQ. Between the trimmed V and J ends, which lost 3 bases and 4 bases, there was a span of 13 bases. CDR3 length equals 15 residues. The CDR3 loop is CASSFQTGFYNEQFF. The CDR3 DNA follows: TGTGCCAGCAGCTTCCAAACGGGGTTTTACAATGAGCAGTTCTTC.

This rearrangement joins TRBV7-8 to TRBJ2-3, with D possibly matching TRBD2 (5 bases). This CDR3 is built from 16 residues. V dropped 5 bases and J dropped 2 bases, with 17 bases sitting between them. Germline CDR1 and CDR2: SGHVS and FQNEAQ. CDR3 sequence (DNA): TGTGCCAGCAGCGGATTCTTGTCAGCGGACACAGATACGCAGTATTTT. This codes for CASSGFLSADTDTQYF.

The chain links TRBV11-2 to TRBJ2-7, with 7 positions matching TRBD2. Germline V CDR1 and CDR2: SGHAT, FQNNGV. J was trimmed by 2 bases and V by 3 bases; bases with no gene match: 16. The CDR3 loop spans 18 amino acids. DNA of the CDR3: TGTGCCAGCAGCTTCAGGGCGGGAGAGCTGCCCCAGCCCTACGAGCAGTACTTC. Its protein is CASSFRAGELPQPYEQYF.

This chain uses TRBV28 with TRBJ1-2; D unclear. CDR1 is MDHEN, CDR2 SYDVKM, per germline. This CDR3 is built from 12 residues. The V gene lost 9 bases and the J gene lost 4 bases, with 12 bases spanning the gap. This CDR3 is CASSDSTYGYTF. The CDR3 DNA sequence: TGTGCCAGTTCAGACTCCACCTATGGCTACACCTTC.

The CDR3 nucleotides read TGTGCCAGCAGTTACTCGATCTCGGGGCCTGGAAACACCATATATTTT. Its translation: CASSYSISGPGNTIYF. The rearrangement uses TRBV6-5 and TRBJ1-3, with D tentatively TRBD1 (5 bases). Deletions cut 0 bases from V and 2 bases from J, with 11 bases between. CDR3 length: 16 amino acids. Germline CDR1 MNHEY, CDR2 SVGAGI.

This chain uses TRBV6-1 with TRBJ1-5, with 9 bases identical to TRBD1. Germline loops: CDR1 MNHNS, CDR2 SASEGT. V shed 1 base and J 6 bases; nucleotides not matched to a gene: 4. The CDR3 has 15 amino acids. CDR3 in DNA: TGTGCCAGCAGTGAAGGACAGGGGGTAGGTCAGCCCCAGCATTTT. This sequence encodes CASSEGQGVGQPQHF.

The chain carries TRBV5-1 and TRBJ2-2; D may match TRBD1 or TRBD2 (6 bases each). CDR3 size: 16 residues. Trimming stripped 0 bases from V and 1 base from J, with 10 bases between. Germline CDR1 and CDR2: SGHRS and YFSETQ. CDR3: CASSLEGGLNTGELFF. Written as DNA, the CDR3 is TGCGCCAGCAGCTTGGAGGGGGGTCTGAACACCGGGGAGCTGTTTTTT.

V usage is TRBV6-1 and J usage is TRBJ1-1; D is perhaps TRBD1 (6 bases). The CDR3 sequence is 13 residues long. Germline CDR1 reads MNHNS; CDR2 reads SASEGT. V gave up 7 bases and J gave up 4 bases, with 13 bases separating them. The CDR3 DNA sequence: TGTGCCAGCAAAAAACAGGGAAGCACTGAAGCTTTCTTT. Its translation: CASKKQGSTEAFF.

The chain is built from TRBV10-2 and TRBJ2-1; 9 positions agree with TRBD2. Per the germline V gene, CDR1 is WSHSY and CDR2 is SAAADI. Trimming at V came to 0 bases and at J to 15 bases, leaving 9 bases not matched to a gene. CDR3 size: 14 residues. DNA of the CDR3: TGCGCCAGCAGTGAGTCGGATAGCGGGAGCGCCGTGTTCTTC. The encoded protein is CASSESDSGSAVFF.

The genes are TRBV5-1 and TRBJ2-1; D is tentatively TRBD1 or TRBD2 (6 bases each). The CDR3 length is 14 residues. V shed 6 bases and J shed 6 bases, with 16 bases lying between them. Germline CDR1 SGHRS, CDR2 YFSETQ. The CDR3 nucleotides are TGCGCCAGCACCTGGAGGGGGTTCGGCAATGAGCAGTTCTTC. Amino acids: CASTWRGFGNEQFF.

The chain uses TRBV10-3 and TRBJ2-1; a possible D gene is TRBD2 (6 bases). This CDR3 has 14 amino acids. Germline V lookup: CDR1 ENHRY, CDR2 SYGVKD. V gave up 0 bases and J gave up 10 bases, with 13 bases separating them. CDR3: CAISESVASGEQFF. In DNA form, the CDR3 reads TGTGCCATCAGTGAGTCGGTGGCAAGCGGGGAGCAGTTCTTC.